The T cell receptor (beta chain) described here comes from a study of blood T cell repertoires in COVID-19. On the study more broadly: Sources were T cells, B-cell-depleted T cells, or PBMCs; the material itself was cDNA or gDNA.

The method was immunoSEQ multiplex PCR; TCRdb's version includes in-frame clones alone and lacks a portion of them. The top ten clones hold around 4.5% of a sample with hundreds of thousands of clones, 70% to 90% of them seen once. CDR1 and CDR2 (germline): KGHSH, LQKENI. With 3 bases removed from V and 0 bases from J, the gap between germline ends came to 9 bases. This CDR3 comprises 15 residues. The sequence derives from a man aged 45 to 65 with acute or convalescent COVID-19. Source material: peripheral blood. The chain recombines TRBV18 with TRBJ1-3, with D perhaps matching TRBD1 (5 bases). This CDR3 is CASSPLDNSGNTIYF. In DNA form, the CDR3 reads TGTGCCAGCTCACCCTTGGACAACTCTGGAAACACCATATATTTT.